In its sample, the clone carrying this T cell receptor beta chain was seen a few times. This sample is part of a study of cytomegalovirus exposure and HLA in healthy donors. The PCR was carried out with 60 Vbeta primers and 13 Jbeta primers. Measured with immunoSEQ multiplex PCR; TCRdb has only the in-frame clones, and not every one. The data show around 140,000 clones, about two thirds seen once. The TCR sequence derives from a man aged 50 to 60 in good health and CMV-seropositive. Sequencing was done on a sample of PBMCs.

CDR3 region: CASSLRQGAGGYTF. As DNA, the CDR3 is TGCGCCAGCAGCTTACGACAGGGGGCTGGAGGCTACACCTTC. The chain carries TRBV5-1 and TRBJ1-2, with 10 positions matching TRBD1. The CDR3 has 14 amino acids. Germline CDR1 is SGHRS and CDR2 is YFSETQ. Trimming at V came to 2 bases and at J to 8 bases, leaving 6 bases not matched to a gene.